The rows below give T cell receptor beta chains drawn from one sample of a study of early T cells in non-severe SARS-CoV-2 infection. MiXCR, applied by TCRdb to the 5' RACE reads, yields one record per CDR3 protein. The sample yields 30,000 to 40,000 distinct CDR3 sequences, less than 6.5% seen once. The sequences come from whole blood, collected at baseline. Every receptor here comes from an adult who was a healthcare worker with PCR-confirmed SARS-CoV-2 infection or an uninfected control (not recorded which). CDR3s include the opening cysteine and the closing phenylalanine or tryptophan. The order of the fields is CDR3 DNA, CDR3 protein, V gene, J gene, clone size, D gene. A D gene is named only where the DNA matches it firmly. A clone size is listed for some rows: how often the clone was seen (once, few, many), or a class if it is expanded.

TGTGCTAGTGGCGGGATGGTCCGGGACCACTCCTCCGATACGCAGTATTTT	CASGGMVRDHSSDTQYF	TRBV12-5	TRBJ2-3	many	.
TGTGCCAGCACCTTGACAGGGGGCTGGATACAGTACTTC	CASTLTGGWIQYF	TRBV6-1	TRBJ2-7	many	TRBD1
TGCGCCAGCAGCTTGGTTAGCGGTTACACAGATACGCAGTATTTT	CASSLVSGYTDTQYF	TRBV5-1	TRBJ2-3	many	.
TGCGCCAGCAGCCAAGGGGCGGTGGGAGCTGGAAACACCATATATTTT	CASSQGAVGAGNTIYF	TRBV4-3	TRBJ1-3	.	.
TGTGCCAGCAGCTTAATCAGGGAAAGTGGCTACACCTTC	CASSLIRESGYTF	TRBV11-2	TRBJ1-2	many	.
TGTGCCAGCGTAAGTGGGCAGGGCACTGAAGCTTTCTTT	CASVSGQGTEAFF	TRBV5-5	TRBJ1-1	many	.
TGTGCCAGCAGCTTAGAGGAGGGGGCTGAAGCTTTCTTT	CASSLEEGAEAFF	TRBV7-6	TRBJ1-1	.	.
TGTGCCAGCAGACCGAAGGAGGCAGGGTACCAGGGGACCCAGTACTTC	CASRPKEAGYQGTQYF	TRBV28	TRBJ2-5	many	.
TGTGCCAGCAGTTATATTCCGGGACAGTACACTGAAGCTTTCTTT	CASSYIPGQYTEAFF	TRBV27	TRBJ1-1	few	TRBD1
TGTGCCAGCAGGGAGCGGAGTCCCTACAATGAGCAGTTCTTC	CASRERSPYNEQFF	TRBV6-1	TRBJ2-1	many	.
TGTGCCAGCAGCTCCCCCAGCGGGACTAGCACAGATACGCAGTATTTT	CASSSPSGTSTDTQYF	TRBV7-9	TRBJ2-3	.	TRBD2
TGTGCCAGCAGCATCACTAGCGGGAGGCAAGGTGAGCAGTTCTTC	CASSITSGRQGEQFF	TRBV12-3/TRBV12-4	TRBJ2-1	many	TRBD2
TGTGCCAGCAGGAAGACTAGCACAGATACGCAGTATTTT	CASRKTSTDTQYF	TRBV7-2	TRBJ2-3	many	.
TGTGTCACCAGCAGAGGGTTGGCGGGAGACGGGTCAGATGAGCAGTTCTTC	CVTSRGLAGDGSDEQFF	TRBV15	TRBJ2-1	.	TRBD2